One TCR beta chain is described in this entry. This sample was included in a study of blood T cell repertoires in COVID-19. Per the original data handling: Amplifying reference gene primers gave estimates of nucleated cell counts. Sequencing used immunoSEQ multiplex PCR; TCRdb keeps in-frame clones, though not all of them. V and J calls and clone size are those listed in that table; D and trimming were worked out from the DNA. The sample shows 300,000 to 350,000 clones, 85% to 90% of them seen only once. The CDR3 totals 12 residues. CDR1 and CDR2 (germline): SGHNT, YENEEA. V lost 0 bases, J lost 11 bases, and 10 bases lay in between.

This TCR was recovered from a woman in her thirties with COVID-19, enrolled during active disease. Sequences were obtained from peripheral blood. This chain connects TRBV11-3 to TRBJ1-1; a possible D gene is TRBD1 (5 bases). As DNA, the CDR3 is TGTGCCAGCAGCTTAGAAGGACAACGGGCTTTCTTT. Translated, it gives CASSLEGQRAFF.